What follows are 22 T cell receptor beta chains derived from one specimen sequenced in a study of CXCR3-negative and CXCR3-positive naive CD8 T cells. TRB cDNA libraries were made by UMI-labeled 5' RACE. TCRdb re-analyzed the 5' RACE reads; it lists each CDR3 protein once, without DNA. Its table lists around 60,000 distinct CDR3 sequences. The sample consisted of naive CXCR3- CD8+ T cells from blood. The subset here: CD45RO-CCR7+CD27+CD95- naive CD8+ T cells lacking CXCR3 (TNR3-). These receptors were obtained from a human donor in good health. Some clones in this sample may be carry-over from other donors' samples.

The J gene is TRBJ2-1, the V gene TRBV24-1. The CDR3 runs to 13 residues. Germline V gives CDR1 KGHDR, CDR2 SFDVKD. The CDR3 region is CATSDPVDNEQFF.

This chain links TRBV7-9 with TRBJ1-6; TCRdb returns TRBD1, unconfirmable since there is no DNA. The CDR3 runs to 16 residues. CDR1 and CDR2 from the germline V gene are SEHNR and FQNEAQ (reference sequence). CDR3 amino acids: CASSPPHRGDNSPLHF.

The rearrangement uses TRBV12-3 or TRBV12-4 and TRBJ1-4; the D call from TCRdb, TRBD1, cannot be confirmed without DNA. The CDR3 runs 13 residues. The CDR3 loop reads CASSLPPDEKLFF.

The chain couples TRBV29-1 to TRBJ2-7; the TRBD1 assignment by TCRdb is unverifiable without DNA. The CDR3 totals 14 residues. Germline V lookup: CDR1 SQVTM, CDR2 ANQGSEA. CDR3 sequence reads: CSVVPPGVSYEQYF.

The chain joins TRBV11-2 to TRBJ2-5. Germline V gene data show CDR1 as SGHAT and CDR2 as FQNNGV. The CDR3 contains 12 residues. The CDR3 loop is CASSLYEETQYF.

The chain carries TRBV7-2 and TRBJ2-1. Looked up from germline, CDR1 is SGHTA and CDR2 is FQGNSA. This CDR3 has 14 amino acids. CDR3 loop: CASSAQNSYNEQFF.

V and J are TRBV7-2 and TRBJ2-7. CDR3 length equals 13 residues. CDR1 is SGHTA, CDR2 FQGNSA, per germline. The CDR3 sequence: CASSSSLGYEQYF.

V usage is TRBV12-3 or TRBV12-4 and J usage is TRBJ2-5. This CDR3 has 14 residues. The CDR3 loop is CASSLEVYSETQYF.

V usage is TRBV15 and J usage is TRBJ2-1; the TCRdb D gene call, TRBD1, has no DNA to confirm it. The CDR3 sequence is 15 residues long. Germline-derived CDR1 and CDR2 are LNHNV and YYDKDF (reference sequence). The CDR3 region is CATSRERGLYNEQFF.

J is TRBJ2-7 and V is TRBV14; the TRBD1 assignment by TCRdb is unverifiable without DNA. Germline CDR1 is SGHDN and CDR2 is FVKESK. The CDR3 totals 14 residues. CDR3 loop: CASSQDGDSYEQYF.

The chain carries TRBV2 and TRBJ2-1. The CDR3 loop spans 15 amino acids. In germline, CDR1 is SNHLY, CDR2 FYNNEI. The CDR3 reads CASREGIGTYNEQFF.

CDR3: CASSLLPDTYEQYF. This sequence joins TRBV7-8 and TRBJ2-7. CDR1 SGHVS and CDR2 FQNEAQ come from the germline V gene. CDR3 length equals 14 residues.

The chain is built from TRBV15 and TRBJ2-2; lacking DNA, the TRBD2 call made by TCRdb goes unchecked. This CDR3 is built from 15 residues. Germline values: CDR1 LNHNV, CDR2 YYDKDF (reference sequence). CDR3 protein: CATSSPELSTGELFF.

V gene TRBV29-1 combines with J gene TRBJ2-7; TCRdb designates TRBD1, a call that cannot be tested without DNA. Per germline, CDR1 SQVTM and CDR2 ANQGSEA. This CDR3 has 13 residues. The chain's CDR3 is CSVGTGEAYEQYF.

The CDR3 sequence is CASIMSGETQYF. The J gene is TRBJ2-5, the V gene TRBV7-9; TCRdb's assignment of TRBD1 cannot be checked, as there is no DNA. The CDR3 runs 12 residues. The germline V gene has CDR1 SEHNR and CDR2 FQNEAQ (reference sequence).

This chain links TRBV29-1 with TRBJ2-1; the TCRdb call, TRBD2, lacks DNA for checking. The germline gives CDR1 SQVTM, CDR2 ANQGSEA. This CDR3 is 13 amino acids long. CDR3 sequence: CSVADGGGHEQFF.

The chain uses TRBV27 and TRBJ2-3; no DNA is available, so the TRBD2 call from TCRdb remains unchecked. CDR1 is MNHEY and CDR2 is SMNVEV in the germline V gene (reference sequence). CDR3 length: 18 amino acids. This chain's CDR3 is CASSLGLAGGPSTDTQYF.

This chain connects TRBV23-1 to TRBJ2-1; TCRdb gives TRBD1 as the D gene, but with no DNA this cannot be confirmed. TRBV23-1 is identified as an open reading frame with a role that is uncertain. This CDR3 has 15 amino acids. This CDR3 reads CASSRQDRGLFEQFF.

The CDR3: CSVEEDAGHPSYEQYF. The chain has TRBV29-1 and TRBJ2-7; the TRBD1 assignment by TCRdb is unverifiable without DNA. This CDR3 is built from 16 residues. CDR1 is SQVTM and CDR2 is ANQGSEA in the germline V gene.

The chain employs TRBV7-9 and TRBJ1-5; the D call of TRBD1 rests on TCRdb alone, since no DNA is present to check it. The germline gives CDR1 SEHNR, CDR2 FQNEAQ (reference sequence). This CDR3 has 16 amino acids. CDR3 in amino acids: CASSSIKGHSSQPQHF.

The V gene is TRBV7-6, the J gene TRBJ2-1; as DNA is missing, the TRBD1 call by TCRdb cannot be tested. CDR1 and CDR2 from the germline V gene are SGHVS and FNYEAQ. The CDR3 sequence is 16 residues long. The CDR3 sequence is CASSLVLGPDYNEQFF.

V and J are TRBV7-9 and TRBJ2-1. Germline V CDR1 and CDR2: SEHNR, FQNEAQ (reference sequence). The CDR3 is made up of 13 amino acids. The chain's CDR3 is CASSLDYSNEQFF.